The subject of this entry is one T cell receptor beta chain. The antigen it binds to is not known. Within one base of it there is no much larger clone, and no base qualities were kept. The data originate from a study of regulatory T cells in long-lasting Graves disease (dated by TCRdb to the early 2020s). Notes on the research overall: Patients with newly diagnosed Graves' disease had been on antithyroid drugs for under 3 months. Persistent Graves' disease patients were compared with newly diagnosed Graves' disease patients by peripheral blood TCR sequencing and RNA sequencing. The study was conducted in China and was registered as a clinical trial. A total of roughly 35 samples were covered by TCR sequencing, comprising approximately 13 persistent and around 20 newly diagnosed Graves' disease patients. Broad study findings and their caveats: Compared with newly diagnosed patients, patients with persistent Graves' disease had lower TCR Shannon entropy and fewer highly expanded clones, which suggests clonal expansion. The small sample size was acknowledged by the authors as a limitation that may reduce accuracy. Persistent patients shared more public clonotypes among themselves (around 2,500) than newly diagnosed patients did (nearly 1,000). Preferential use of TRBV28, TRBJ1-2 and TRBJ2-5 was observed in persistent disease, whereas TRBV20-1 and TRBJ2-1 were favored in newly diagnosed disease. Only peripheral blood was studied, because thyroid tissue, the primary lesion, was inaccessible. Only the TCR beta chain was sequenced and analyzed.

For CDR1 and CDR2, the germline V gene (reference sequence) lists DFQATT and SNEGSKA. Trimmed from V: 6 bases; trimmed from J: 3 bases; junction bases lacking a gene match: 4. Including cysteine and phenylalanine, the CDR3 has 13 amino acids. The sequence is cut down to CDR3 DNA, 39 bases in frame from base 1. The time point tag for this specimen amounts to: newly diagnosed GD, antithyroid drugs for less than 3 months. For both TCR sequencing and RNA sequencing, RNA was extracted from PBMCs using TRIzol. Graves' disease was diagnosed according to American Thyroid Association guidelines. Recruitment of patients was carried out at an endocrinology department in Xi'an, China. Each patient gave around 9 milliliters of peripheral blood, collected in an EDTA anticoagulant tube. PBMCs were isolated by Ficoll Paque Plus density gradient separation without further T cell sorting. RNA quality was checked with an Agilent 2100 Bioanalyzer and agarose gel, and concentration with a NanoDrop 2000.

The library was prepared using multiplex PCR. These reads were obtained on an Illumina HiSeq 4000. TCR beta libraries were built with iRepertoire HTBI primers and Arm-PCR amplification of CDR3 regions. Gel purification was performed on PCR products prior to sequencing. Per the authors' processing: Gene usage analysis of CDR3 amino acid clonotypes relied on the roughly 58 TRBV and over 13 TRBJ segments identified across samples. Filtered high-quality paired reads were merged into contigs using COPE and FqMerger. BLAST was used to align contigs to the IMGT TRBV, TRBD and TRBJ reference genes, and CDR3 was defined following IMGT. Any clonotype with a frequency above 0.1% was counted as a highly expanded clone. Repertoire diversity was measured by Shannon entropy, and V-J evenness by the Gini coefficient. Clonotypes shared by more than one individual were considered public. TCRdb passed the public sequencing reads through fastp at Q25 and MiXCR, retaining productive beta sequences. Every entry covers one CDR3 protein and lists the most common genes and DNA from its rows. In this record, the V and J calls reflect TCRdb's handling and not the investigators' own analysis. This sample gives 600,000 to 650,000 distinct CDR3 sequences in total; roughly 16% of them show up just once. The top ten hold 15% to 20% of the sample.

The same sample was also studied in work on T cells in Graves' hyperthyroidism and ophthalmopathy. According to the second study: Stable Graves' hyperthyroidism was defined as the absence of progression to ophthalmopathy over 18 months of follow-up. The hyperthyroidism patients were between 18 and 65 years old and newly diagnosed, with a disease duration of less than 2 months. Exclusion was applied to patients with uncontrolled infections, other autoimmune diseases, pregnancy or lactation. Diagnoses were established on the basis of clinical symptoms, serum thyroxine and TRAb, thyroid ultrasound, and orbital computed tomography. For the first round of RT-PCR on the TCR CDR3, the HTBI primer set was used together with the Qiagen OneStep RT-PCR kit. Most expanded thyroid clonotypes (frequency above 0.001) were also detected in blood, suggesting blood repertoires may reflect thyroid immune responses. A 13 V-J signature model separated ophthalmopathy from stable hyperthyroidism, with around 88% sensitivity and roughly 81% specificity in cross-validation and 80%/75% in testing. In validation, the model predicted progression to ophthalmopathy a median of 6.5 months before onset, with about 71% sensitivity and 72.22% specificity. TCR V-J signatures able to tell the groups apart were searched for in a discovery cohort of more than 90 patients, of whom approximately 40 had Graves' ophthalmopathy and under 65 had stable Graves' hyperthyroidism. Prospective prediction of ophthalmopathy was tested in an independent validation cohort of 18 to 20 hyperthyroidism patients and approximately 17 patients who later progressed to ophthalmopathy. For training and testing, the 95 to 100 patients in the discovery cohort were randomly divided in a 7:3 ratio. Thyroid tissue and blood T-cell repertoires from more than 5 Graves' hyperthyroidism patients were also compared in the study. Following sampling, methimazole starting at 30 mg daily was given to hyperthyroidism patients, and high-dose intravenous methylprednisolone was given to ophthalmopathy patients. Libraries were constructed in a second round of multiplex PCR, after which size selection and purification were performed. Libraries were sequenced paired-end with 100 bp reads on an Illumina HiSeq2000. SOAPnuke was used to process the raw data, removing reads that contained adapters or uncalled bases, had a mean Phred below 15, or lacked an exact match to the constant primer or identifier. High-quality paired reads were merged with COPE v1.2.5, and unique nucleotide sequences were defined as clonotypes. MiTCR v1.1 was used to align the clonotypes against IMGT TRBV, TRBD and TRBJ reference segments. The analysis was restricted to V-J combinations with a frequency above 0.0001, which together covered 99% to 99.2% of the repertoires. The TCS score was defined as the ratio of F50 (clonal expansion) to E x V (chaos), calculated using BLOSUM62-based TCRdist between CDR3 peptides within each V-J. Welch's t-statistics and random forest reduced 500 to 650 V-J features to around 14, which were used in a naive Bayes classifier (R e1071). No statistical method was used to fix the sample size in advance, and group allocation was not hidden from the investigators. The paper describes TCR Vbeta CDR3 sequencing of 140 or so peripheral blood samples, made up of about 40 ophthalmopathy patients, 70 to 80 hyperthyroidism patients and roughly 17 progressor patients.

The TCR originated in a woman aged 25 to 39 with Graves disease. Donor details come from another sample of the same person, matched by shared clones. This sample comprised peripheral blood mononuclear cells (PBMCs), obtained at new diagnosis, from a patient treated with antithyroid drugs. This chain joins TRBV20-1 to TRBJ1-5; 8 central nucleotides agree with TRBD1. Here is the DNA: TGCAGTGCAGGACAGGGAATCAATCAGCCCCAGCATTTT. This translates into CSAGQGINQPQHF.